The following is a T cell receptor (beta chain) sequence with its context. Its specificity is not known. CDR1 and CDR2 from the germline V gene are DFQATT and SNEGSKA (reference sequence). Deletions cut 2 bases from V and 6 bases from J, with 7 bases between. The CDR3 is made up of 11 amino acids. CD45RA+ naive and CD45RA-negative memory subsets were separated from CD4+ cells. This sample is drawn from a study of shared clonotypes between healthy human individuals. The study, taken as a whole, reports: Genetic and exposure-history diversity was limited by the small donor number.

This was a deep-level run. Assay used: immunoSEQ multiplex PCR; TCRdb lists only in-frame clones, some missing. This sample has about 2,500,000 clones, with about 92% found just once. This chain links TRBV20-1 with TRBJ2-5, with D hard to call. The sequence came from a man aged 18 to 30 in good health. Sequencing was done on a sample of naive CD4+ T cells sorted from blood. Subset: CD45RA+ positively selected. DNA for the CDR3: TGCAGTGCTAGACCATTTCAGACCCAGTACTTC. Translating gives CSARPFQTQYF.